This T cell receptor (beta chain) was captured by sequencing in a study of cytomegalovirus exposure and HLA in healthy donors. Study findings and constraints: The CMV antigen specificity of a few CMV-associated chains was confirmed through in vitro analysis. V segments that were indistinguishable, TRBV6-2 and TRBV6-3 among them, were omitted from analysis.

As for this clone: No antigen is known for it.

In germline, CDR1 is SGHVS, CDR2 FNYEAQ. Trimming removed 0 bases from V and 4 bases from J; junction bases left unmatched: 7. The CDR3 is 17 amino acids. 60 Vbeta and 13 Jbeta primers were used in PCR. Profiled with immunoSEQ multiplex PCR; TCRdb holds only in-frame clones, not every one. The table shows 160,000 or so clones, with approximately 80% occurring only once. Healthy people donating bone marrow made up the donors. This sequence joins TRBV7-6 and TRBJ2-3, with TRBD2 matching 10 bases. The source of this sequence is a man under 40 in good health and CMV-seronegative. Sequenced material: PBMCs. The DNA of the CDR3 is TGTGCCAGCAGCTTAGCACGTACTAGCGGGACGGCAGATACGCAGTATTTT. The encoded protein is CASSLARTSGTADTQYF.